The T cell receptor beta chain under discussion was sequenced for a study of regulatory T cells in long-lasting Graves disease. Overall study context: With positive TSH receptor antibodies and over 5 years of antithyroid drugs, Graves' disease was considered persistent.

There are many counts of this clonotype. The antigen is not known. Time point of the sample: persistent/refractory GD, antithyroid drugs over 5 years with positive TRAb. PBMC-derived RNA was used for the TCR library. The CDR3 has 15 amino acids. Per the germline V gene, CDR1 is SGDLS and CDR2 is YYNGEE. The V end lost 2 bases, the J end lost 7 bases, and 15 bases lay between the germline ends. Researchers made TCR beta libraries by using iRepertoire HTBI primers and running Arm-PCR on CDR3 regions. TCRdb itself ran the multiplex PCR reads through MiXCR, one entry per CDR3 protein. This table holds around 400,000 distinct CDR3 sequences, over 20% found once. Whole-study results and caveats: Examination was confined to peripheral blood, excluding thyroid tissue.

The source of this sequence is a female donor with Graves disease. The J gene is TRBJ1-4, the V gene TRBV9, with D tentatively TRBD1 (5 bases). The sample here was peripheral blood mononuclear cells (PBMCs), taken when the disease was refractory, from a patient treated with antithyroid drugs. The CDR3: CASSVEGTYSEKLFF. In DNA, the CDR3 is TGTGCCAGCAGCGTCGAAGGGACCTATAGTGAAAAACTGTTTTTT.